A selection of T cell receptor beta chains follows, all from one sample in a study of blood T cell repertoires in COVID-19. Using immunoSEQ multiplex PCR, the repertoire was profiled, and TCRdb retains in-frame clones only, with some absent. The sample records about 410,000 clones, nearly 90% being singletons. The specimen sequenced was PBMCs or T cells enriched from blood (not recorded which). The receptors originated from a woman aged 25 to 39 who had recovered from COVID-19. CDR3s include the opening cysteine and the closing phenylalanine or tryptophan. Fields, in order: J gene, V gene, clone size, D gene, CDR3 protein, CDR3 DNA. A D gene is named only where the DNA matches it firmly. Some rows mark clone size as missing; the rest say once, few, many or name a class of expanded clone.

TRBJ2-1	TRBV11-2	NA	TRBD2	CASSLVSGGAGRGEQFF	TGTGCCAGCAGCTTAGTCAGCGGGGGGGCGGGGCGCGGTGAGCAGTTCTTC
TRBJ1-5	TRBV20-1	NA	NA	CSASTTGRDQPQHF	TGCAGTGCTAGTACGACAGGAAGGGATCAGCCCCAGCATTTT
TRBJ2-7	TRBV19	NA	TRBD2	CASSIASSGAVYEQYF	TGTGCCAGTAGTATAGCCTCTAGCGGGGCGGTCTACGAGCAGTACTTC
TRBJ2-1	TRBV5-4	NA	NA	CASSLGTPSYNEQFF	TGTGCCAGCAGCCTGGGTACTCCTTCCTACAATGAGCAGTTCTTC
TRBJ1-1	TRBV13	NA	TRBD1	CASSYRTGNTEAFF	TGTGCCAGCAGCTACCGGACAGGGAACACTGAAGCTTTCTTT
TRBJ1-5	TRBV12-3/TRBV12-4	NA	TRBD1	CASSAQGFGPQHF	TGTGCCAGCAGTGCACAGGGGTTTGGGCCCCAGCATTTT
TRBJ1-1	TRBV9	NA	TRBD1	CASSRGGTGAEAFF	TGTGCCAGCAGCCGGGGAGGGACAGGGGCTGAAGCTTTCTTT
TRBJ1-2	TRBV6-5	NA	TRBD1	CASSYSQGEGGYTF	TGTGCCAGCAGTTACTCCCAGGGGGAAGGTGGCTACACCTTC
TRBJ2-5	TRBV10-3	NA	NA	CAISESGSSQETQYF	TGTGCCATCAGTGAGTCTGGGAGCAGCCAAGAGACCCAGTACTTC
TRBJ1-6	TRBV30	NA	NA	CAWNRDHNSPLHF	TGTGCCTGGAACAGGGACCATAATTCACCCCTCCACTTT
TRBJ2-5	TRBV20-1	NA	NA	CSATRGETQYF	TGCAGTGCTACCAGGGGAGAGACCCAGTACTTC
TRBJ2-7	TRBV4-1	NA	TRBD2	CASSQDRSSGYDEQYF	TGCGCCAGCAGCCAAGATCGGTCTAGCGGGTACGACGAGCAGTACTTC
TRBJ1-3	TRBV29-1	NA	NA	CSVEDFDRKGDLSGNTIYF	TGCAGCGTTGAAGATTTTGACAGGAAGGGCGACCTCTCTGGAAACACCATATATTTT
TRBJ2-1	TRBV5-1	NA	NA	CASTHVSGNEQFF	TGCGCCAGCACCCACGTTTCAGGCAATGAGCAGTTCTTC
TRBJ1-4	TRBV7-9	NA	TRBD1	CASSSRTGWYEKLFF	TGTGCCAGCAGCAGCAGGACAGGGTGGTATGAAAAACTGTTTTTT
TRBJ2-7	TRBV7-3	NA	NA	CASSPGEVYEQYF	TGTGCCAGCAGCCCGGGGGAGGTCTACGAGCAGTACTTC
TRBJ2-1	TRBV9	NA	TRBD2	CASSVASGRLDEQFF	TGTGCCAGCAGCGTAGCTAGCGGGAGGTTGGATGAGCAGTTCTTC
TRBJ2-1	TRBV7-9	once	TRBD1	CASSFGQGAANEQFF	TGTGCCAGCAGCTTCGGACAGGGGGCAGCCAATGAGCAGTTCTTC
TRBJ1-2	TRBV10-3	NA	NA	CAISEFQGGQANYGYTF	TGTGCCATCAGTGAGTTTCAGGGTGGGCAGGCTAACTATGGCTACACCTTC
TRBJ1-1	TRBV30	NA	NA	CAWSVELNTEAFF	TGTGCCTGGAGTGTGGAGCTGAACACTGAAGCTTTCTTT
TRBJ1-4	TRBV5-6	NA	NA	CASSPTGWDEKLFF	TGTGCCAGCAGCCCTACGGGATGGGATGAAAAACTGTTTTTT
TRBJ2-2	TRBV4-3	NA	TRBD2	CASSQEVAGNTGELFF	TGCGCCAGCAGCCAGGAGGTAGCGGGCAACACCGGGGAGCTGTTTTTT
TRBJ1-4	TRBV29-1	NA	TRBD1	CSVESGGTGNEKLFF	TGCAGCGTTGAAAGCGGGGGGACAGGCAATGAAAAACTGTTTTTT
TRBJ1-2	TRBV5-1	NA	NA	CASSLEVGAGVHGYTF	TGCGCCAGCAGCTTGGAGGTAGGGGCAGGGGTTCATGGCTACACCTTC
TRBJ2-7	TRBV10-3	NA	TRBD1	CAIIGETDRGHFEQYF	TGTGCCATCATTGGGGAAACGGACAGGGGGCATTTCGAGCAGTACTTC
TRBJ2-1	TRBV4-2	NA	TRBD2	CASSHLSMGLAGSSYNEQFF	TGTGCCAGCAGCCATCTCTCCATGGGACTAGCGGGAAGCTCCTACAATGAGCAGTTCTTC
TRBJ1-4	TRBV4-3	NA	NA	CASSQEAGRLANEKLFF	TGCGCCAGCAGCCAAGAGGCAGGCCGGCTGGCTAATGAAAAACTGTTTTTT
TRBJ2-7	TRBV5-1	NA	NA	CASSFEAKLVYEQYF	TGCGCCAGCAGCTTTGAAGCAAAATTGGTCTACGAGCAGTACTTC
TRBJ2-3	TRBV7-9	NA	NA	CASTPSGSTSDTQYF	TGTGCCAGCACCCCATCCGGGAGTACATCGGATACGCAGTATTTT
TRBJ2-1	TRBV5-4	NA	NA	CASSLAASASREQFF	TGTGCCAGCAGCTTGGCTGCTAGCGCCTCGCGTGAGCAGTTCTTC
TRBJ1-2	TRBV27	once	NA	CASKRAKGYGYTF	TGTGCCAGCAAGAGGGCCAAGGGCTATGGCTACACCTTC
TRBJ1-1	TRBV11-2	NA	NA	CASSLEPLLTEAFF	TGTGCCAGCAGCTTAGAGCCACTTCTCACTGAAGCTTTCTTT
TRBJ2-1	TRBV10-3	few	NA	CAISEGQTPYNEQFF	TGTGCCATCAGTGAGGGACAGACCCCCTACAATGAGCAGTTCTTC
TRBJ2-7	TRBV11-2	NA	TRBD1	CASSLAGGSSYEQYF	TGTGCCAGCAGCTTAGCAGGGGGCAGTTCCTACGAGCAGTACTTC
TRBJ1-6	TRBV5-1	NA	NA	CASSPGHPKKTLHF	TGCGCCAGCAGTCCGGGACATCCCAAGAAAACCCTCCACTTT
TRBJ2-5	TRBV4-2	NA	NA	CASTTGTGVMETQYF	TGTGCCAGTACGACGGGGACTGGTGTAATGGAGACCCAGTACTTC
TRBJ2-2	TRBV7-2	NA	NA	CASTLLGQGPTGELFF	TGTGCCAGCACCCTCCTCGGGCAGGGTCCCACCGGGGAGCTGTTTTTT
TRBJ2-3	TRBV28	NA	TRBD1	CASGTGARSQYF	TGTGCCAGCGGGACAGGGGCTCGTTCGCAGTATTTT
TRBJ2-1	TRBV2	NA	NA	CASSEAWGPNNEQFF	TGTGCCAGCAGTGAGGCCTGGGGGCCTAACAATGAGCAGTTCTTC
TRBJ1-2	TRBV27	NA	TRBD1	CASSVRQGYGYTF	TGTGCCAGCAGCGTAAGACAGGGGTATGGCTACACCTTC
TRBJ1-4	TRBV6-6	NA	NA	CASSRSRVLSVATNEKLFF	TGTGCCAGCAGTCGCTCCAGGGTTTTGTCGGTTGCAACTAATGAAAAACTGTTTTTT
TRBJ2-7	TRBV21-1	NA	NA	CASSKEGGVSYEQYF	TGTGCCAGCAGCAAAGAAGGCGGGGTCTCCTACGAGCAGTACTTC
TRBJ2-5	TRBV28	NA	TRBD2	CASSFPDRLPGLAGPQETQYF	TGTGCCAGCAGTTTCCCGGATAGATTGCCGGGACTAGCGGGACCGCAAGAGACCCAGTACTTC
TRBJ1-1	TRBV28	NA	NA	CASSLSNRLEAFF	TGTGCCAGCAGTTTATCAAACAGGCTAGAGGCTTTCTTT
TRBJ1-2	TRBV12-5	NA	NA	CASGLVPPANYGYTF	TGTGCTAGTGGTTTGGTACCACCAGCTAACTATGGCTACACCTTC
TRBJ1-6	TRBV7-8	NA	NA	CASSLGDGYNSPLHF	TGTGCCAGCAGCCTGGGCGACGGCTATAATTCACCCCTCCACTTT
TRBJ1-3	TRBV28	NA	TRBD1	CASSLPPGTAFSGNTIYF	TGTGCCAGCAGCCTGCCTCCCGGGACAGCCTTTTCTGGAAACACCATATATTTT
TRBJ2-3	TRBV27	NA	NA	CASSRGHGEDTQYF	TGTGCCAGCAGTCGAGGACATGGGGAAGATACGCAGTATTTT
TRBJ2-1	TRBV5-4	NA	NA	CASSLGGDGRVNEQFF	TGTGCCAGCAGCTTGGGGGGGGACGGGAGAGTCAATGAGCAGTTCTTC
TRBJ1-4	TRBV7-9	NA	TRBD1	CAIQNRGLEREKLFF	TGTGCCATTCAAAACAGGGGGCTGGAACGTGAAAAACTGTTTTTT
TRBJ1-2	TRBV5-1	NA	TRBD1	CASSTTGPSNYGYTF	TGCGCCAGCAGCACGACAGGGCCCTCTAACTATGGCTACACCTTC
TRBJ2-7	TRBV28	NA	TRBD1	CASRGDRESSYEQYF	TGTGCCAGCAGAGGGGACAGGGAGAGCTCCTACGAGCAGTACTTC
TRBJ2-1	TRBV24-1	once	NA	CATSESGEQFF	TGTGCCACCAGTGAATCAGGTGAGCAGTTCTTC
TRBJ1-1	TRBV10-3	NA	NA	CAIRDDQGREDEAFF	TGTGCCATCAGGGACGACCAGGGGCGGGAGGATGAAGCTTTCTTT